What follows are 27 T cell receptor beta chains derived from one specimen sequenced in a study of cytomegalovirus exposure and HLA in healthy donors. Repertoires were generated with immunoSEQ multiplex PCR, while TCRdb's copy carries only in-frame clones and drops some. Of some 110,000 clones listed, about 87% were seen once; the top ten hold about 2%. The specimen was PBMCs. The receptor set was obtained from a woman in her late teens or twenties in good health and CMV-seropositive.

The chain recombines TRBV7-9 with TRBJ1-6; D is uncertain. The CDR3 loop spans 14 amino acids. Germline V lookup: CDR1 SEHNR, CDR2 FQNEAQ (reference sequence). V was shortened by 5 bases and J by 5 bases, with 10 bases between the two germline ends. Written as DNA, the CDR3 is TGTGCCAGCAGCGCCGTCTTAGATAATTCACCCCTCCACTTT. Translating gives CASSAVLDNSPLHF.

The chain recombines TRBV7-6 with TRBJ2-5, with D possibly being TRBD2 (6 bases). V dropped 1 base and J dropped 1 base, with 13 bases sitting between them. This CDR3 comprises 16 residues. CDR1 and CDR2 (germline): SGHVS, FNYEAQ. The CDR3 sequence: CASSLGQGGFQETQYF. The CDR3, as DNA: TGTGCCAGCAGCTTAGGGCAGGGAGGATTCCAAGAGACCCAGTACTTC.

CDR3 nucleotides: TGTGCCAGCAGTTTGACGGGACTAGCGAGCGAGCAGTACGTC. Translated, it gives CASSLTGLASEQYV. The rearrangement joins TRBV27 to TRBJ2-7, with 10 bases identical to TRBD2. Per the germline V gene, CDR1 is MNHEY and CDR2 is SMNVEV (reference sequence). V lost 3 bases to trimming and J lost 6 bases; unmatched junction nucleotides: 5. The CDR3 totals 14 residues.

This clone was detected a few times. The V and J genes are TRBV2 and TRBJ2-1; D is possibly TRBD2 (6 bases). V was trimmed by 3 bases and J by 5 bases, leaving 11 bases between them. From germline, CDR1 is SNHLY and CDR2 FYNNEI. This CDR3 contains 14 residues. The CDR3 sequence: CASSDPGSHNEQFF. The CDR3 DNA sequence: TGTGCCAGCAGTGACCCCGGGAGCCACAATGAGCAGTTCTTC.

The V and J genes are TRBV7-2 and TRBJ2-1; TRBD2 matches at 7 bases. This CDR3 spans 16 amino acids. V dropped 5 bases and J dropped 0; count of bases not matched to a gene: 7. Germline assignment: CDR1 SGHTA and CDR2 FQGNSA. Here the CDR3 reads CASSARGTNSYNEQFF. DNA of the CDR3: TGTGCCAGCAGCGCCCGAGGGACTAACTCCTACAATGAGCAGTTCTTC.

The chain carries TRBV7-2 and TRBJ2-2; tentative D call: TRBD2 (6 bases). Germline CDR1 and CDR2: SGHTA and FQGNSA. V was clipped by 5 bases and J by 4 bases, with 17 bases between them. The CDR3 sequence is 16 residues long. DNA for the CDR3: TGTGCCAGCAGCCCGAAGCGGGCCAGGGTCACCGGGGAGCTGTTTTTT. It translates to CASSPKRARVTGELFF.

This clone was observed a single time. This chain uses TRBV19 with TRBJ2-3; 8 bases map to TRBD1. Trimming took 1 base from V and 3 from J; bases not matched to a gene: 6. CDR3 size: 16 residues. Germline loops: CDR1 LNHDA, CDR2 SQIVND (reference sequence). CDR3 sequence (DNA): TGTGCCAGTAGTATAGGTTTCAGGGGGCAGACAGATACGCAGTATTTT. It translates to CASSIGFRGQTDTQYF.

The chain combines TRBV18 with TRBJ2-7; weak D call: TRBD2 (5 bases). The CDR3 covers 13 residues. V lost 0 bases to trimming and J lost 4 bases, with 7 bases between them. The germline gives CDR1 KGHSH, CDR2 LQKENI. CDR3 amino acids: CASSPPGGYEQYV. For the CDR3, the DNA is TGTGCCAGCTCACCACCGGGCGGGTACGAGCAGTACGTC.

The sample holds a few counts of this clone. The chain recombines TRBV6-1 with TRBJ1-5, with TRBD1 matching 9 bases. The CDR3 loop spans 13 amino acids. J gave up 6 bases and V 6 bases, and 3 bases lay outside the gene matches. Germline CDR1 MNHNS, CDR2 SASEGT. Here the CDR3 DNA reads TGTGCCAGCAGGGAGACAGGGGGTCAGCCCCAGCATTTT. It encodes CASRETGGQPQHF.

This chain joins TRBV5-1 and TRBJ1-6; the match to TRBD1 covers 7 bases. The CDR3 runs 19 residues. The V segment lost 5 bases and the J segment 3 bases; nucleotides outside the gene matches: 17. The germline CDR1 and CDR2 sequences are SGHRS and YFSETQ. The CDR3 nucleotides are TGCGCCAGCAGGTCCACCGGGACAGCTAGTAACAGCTATAATTCACCCCTCCACTTT. Amino acids: CASRSTGTASNSYNSPLHF.

The rearrangement joins TRBV5-6 to TRBJ1-1; possible D gene TRBD1, 5 bases. Germline CDR1 and CDR2: SGHDT and YYEEEE. Trimming took 0 bases from V and 11 from J, leaving 11 bases between them. This CDR3 spans 12 amino acids. The CDR3 loop is CASSLEQGRAFF. The CDR3 bases are TGTGCCAGCAGCTTGGAGCAGGGTCGGGCTTTCTTT. The whole variable domain, remainder taken from reference TRBV5-6 and TRBJ1-1, is DAGVTQSPTHLIKTRGQQVTLRCSPKSGHDTVSWYQQALGQGPQFIFQYYEEEERQRGNFPDRFSGHQFPNYSSELNVNALLLGDSALYLCASSLEQGRAFFGQGTRLTVV.

The chain employs TRBV27 and TRBJ1-1, with 8 bases fitting TRBD1. This CDR3 contains 12 residues. Germline V CDR1 and CDR2: MNHEY, SMNVEV (reference sequence). V gave up 7 bases and J gave up 5 bases; unmatched junction bases: 3. CDR3: CASKTGGTEAFF. In nucleotides, the CDR3 is TGTGCCAGCAAAACAGGGGGGACTGAAGCTTTCTTT.

J is TRBJ2-5 and V is TRBV2; the D gene is possibly TRBD2 (5 bases). CDR1 is SNHLY, CDR2 FYNNEI, per germline. Trimming took off 4 bases at V and 4 bases at J, with 10 bases between the two ends. This CDR3 is 13 amino acids long. CDR3 region: CASSAPRGETQYF. CDR3 coding DNA: TGTGCCAGCAGTGCCCCCCGGGGAGAGACCCAGTACTTC.

V is TRBV6-1 and J is TRBJ1-5; tentatively, D is TRBD1 (5 bases). The CDR3 contains 13 residues. Trimming took off 2 bases at V and 6 bases at J, with 8 bases between the two ends. The germline V gene has CDR1 MNHNS and CDR2 SASEGT. CDR3 protein: CASSEMGRQPQHF. The CDR3 region has the DNA TGTGCCAGCAGTGAAATGGGGCGTCAGCCCCAGCATTTT.

This chain uses TRBV6-1 with TRBJ1-3, with 8 bases identical to TRBD1. CDR3 length: 14 amino acids. V trimming: 9 bases; J trimming: 0 bases; junction bases outside the gene matches: 4. Per germline, CDR1 MNHNS and CDR2 SASEGT. The CDR3: CASSTGGSGNTIYF. Written as DNA, the CDR3 is TGTGCCAGTAGCACAGGGGGCTCTGGAAACACCATATATTTT.

The gene calls are TRBV14 and TRBJ1-2; no clear D. The CDR3 runs to 13 residues. The V end was cut by 4 bases, the J end by 8 bases, with 14 bases between. Germline loops: CDR1 SGHDN, CDR2 FVKESK. The CDR3 bases are TGTGCCAGCAGCCCGGAGGTAAGACGGGGCTACACCTTC. Its protein product is CASSPEVRRGYTF.

The genes are TRBV11-2 and TRBJ2-1; TRBD2 aligns across 9 bases. From germline, CDR1 is SGHAT and CDR2 FQNNGV. With V trimmed by 4 bases and J by 4 bases, 5 bases remained unmatched. The CDR3 extends over 15 amino acids. The CDR3 loop is CASSSGGGAYNEQFF. For the CDR3, the DNA is TGTGCCAGCAGCTCTGGCGGGGGGGCTTACAATGAGCAGTTCTTC.

The chain has TRBV19 and TRBJ1-1, with D possibly TRBD1 on 6 matching bases. Trimming removed 10 bases at V and 1 base at J, with 10 bases between. Germline-derived CDR1 and CDR2 are LNHDA and SQIVND (reference sequence). The CDR3 runs 12 residues. Here the CDR3 reads CATRTENTEAFF. CDR3 nucleotides: TGTGCCACCCGGACAGAGAACACTGAAGCTTTCTTT.

This clone was seen a single time. The chain combines TRBV9 with TRBJ2-2; a weak D match, TRBD1 (5 bases). With 3 bases removed from V and 4 bases from J, the gap between germline ends came to 13 bases. Germline V gene lookup returns CDR1 SGDLS and CDR2 YYNGEE. The CDR3 is made up of 15 amino acids. The CDR3 loop is CASSAVDMFTGELFF. CDR3 in DNA: TGTGCCAGCAGCGCCGTGGACATGTTCACCGGGGAGCTGTTTTTT.

This chain links TRBV6-1 with TRBJ1-1, with D unclear. Germline V gene sequence: CDR1 MNHNS, CDR2 SASEGT. The CDR3 is 12 residues long. The germline V and J ends were trimmed by 4 bases and 5 bases, with 8 bases remaining between them. CDR3 DNA: TGTGCCAGCAGTGTCTACGGGACTGAAGCTTTCTTT. Protein product: CASSVYGTEAFF.

The rearrangement links TRBV28 to TRBJ1-2; D unresolved. V was shortened by 2 bases and J by 2 bases, with 12 bases between the two germline ends. From germline, CDR1 is MDHEN and CDR2 SYDVKM. This CDR3 is 15 amino acids long. The CDR3 DNA reads as TGTGCCAGCAGTTTACGGGGAGGGCAGAACTATGGCTACACCTTC. It yields the protein CASSLRGGQNYGYTF.

The rearrangement uses TRBV2 and TRBJ2-7; the match to TRBD2 covers 12 bases. Unmatched junction bases numbered 7, after V lost 10 bases and J lost 6 bases. In germline, CDR1 is SNHLY, CDR2 FYNNEI. This CDR3 comprises 13 residues. CDR3 residues: CATNLAGGSEQYF. The CDR3 DNA reads TGTGCCACCAATCTAGCGGGGGGGTCCGAGCAGTACTTC.

CDR3 DNA: TGTGCCAGCAGTGGAATCTGGGACAGGGAAAACATTCAGTACTTC. This sequence encodes CASSGIWDRENIQYF. This chain links TRBV28 with TRBJ2-4; 9 positions match TRBD1. Per the germline V gene, CDR1 is MDHEN and CDR2 is SYDVKM. V trimming: 5 bases; J trimming: 5 bases; junction bases outside the gene matches: 7. This CDR3 is 15 amino acids long. Full variable domain (remainder filled in from reference TRBV28 and TRBJ2-4): DVKVTQSSRYLVKRTGEKVFLECVQDMDHENMFWYRQDPGLGLRLIYFSYDVKMKEKGDIPEGYSVSREKKERFSLILESASTNQTSMYLCASSGIWDRENIQYFGAGTRLSVL.

V gene TRBV7-2 combines with J gene TRBJ1-2; D is perhaps TRBD1 (6 bases). Germline loops: CDR1 SGHTA, CDR2 FQGNSA. Trimming removed 5 bases at V and 8 bases at J, with 18 bases between. The CDR3 runs 14 residues. The CDR3 coding sequence is TGTGCCAGCAGCCCCGCCCGGGGGGCTGGGGGCTACACCTTC. As protein: CASSPARGAGGYTF. The full variable domain, its missing parts supplied by reference TRBV7-2 and TRBJ1-2, is GAGVSQSPSNKVTEKGKDVELRCDPISGHTALYWYRQSLGQGLEFLIYFQGNSAPDKSGLPSDRFSAERTGGSVSTLTIQRTQQEDSAVYLCASSPARGAGGYTFGSGTRLTVV.

This chain links TRBV5-4 with TRBJ1-6, with a possible D match to TRBD1 (6 bases). The CDR3 runs 14 residues. Trimming took 9 bases from V and 10 from J, leaving 20 bases between them. Germline V lookup: CDR1 SGHNT, CDR2 YYREEE (reference sequence). The CDR3 nucleotides are TGTGCCACCAAACGGTCCCCCGGGACATCACCCCTCCACTTT. As protein: CATKRSPGTSPLHF.

The J gene is TRBJ2-4, the V gene TRBV9, with 9 bases aligning to TRBD2. The CDR3 covers 15 residues. CDR1 is SGDLS, CDR2 YYNGEE, per germline. V dropped 2 bases and J dropped 8; count of bases not matched to a gene: 8. The CDR3 sequence: CASSVGSGGQDIQYF. DNA of the CDR3: TGTGCCAGCAGCGTCGGTAGCGGGGGTCAAGACATTCAGTACTTC.

The rearrangement uses TRBV27 and TRBJ1-2, with D perhaps TRBD1 (5 bases). Trimming removed 4 bases from V and 6 bases from J, with 15 bases in between. CDR3 size: 14 residues. CDR1 MNHEY and CDR2 SMNVEV come from the germline V gene (reference sequence). The CDR3 sequence is CASSSLDNWDGYTF. For the CDR3, the DNA is TGTGCCAGCAGTTCCCTGGACAACTGGGATGGCTACACCTTC.